This T cell receptor (beta chain) was observed in a study of T cell clonality in common variable immunodeficiency. About this clone: This likely came from a read error, as a far larger clone is one base away. Read coverage stops 3 residues before the CDR3 terminus; the germline J gene supplies the remainder.

Germline-derived CDR1 and CDR2 are LNHDA and SQIVND (reference sequence). This CDR3 is 14 amino acids long. Trimming cost V 4 bases and J 2 bases, with 12 bases left between them. Assay used: immunoSEQ multiplex PCR; TCRdb lists only in-frame clones, some missing. The repertoire consists of about 81,000 clones, none detected only once. This receptor was obtained from a person between 18 and 69 years old in good health. Sequencing was done on a sample of peripheral blood mononuclear cells. The genes are TRBV19 and TRBJ2-7, with D tentatively TRBD2 (5 bases). The sequenced CDR3 bases are TGTGCCAGTAGTAGGCGGGCGGCAGCCTACGAG. This encodes CASSRRAAAYE. The entire CDR3 reads CASSRRAAAYEQYF.